This T cell receptor (beta chain) is from a study of T cells in Graves' hyperthyroidism and ophthalmopathy. Study context: Upon initial diagnosis and before any treatment, peripheral blood was collected. Overall study results and limits: Most expanded thyroid clonotypes above 0.001 also appeared in blood.

TCR beta CDR3 regions were amplified from RNA. A set of HTBI primers served as the primers for a first-round RT-PCR of the TCR CDR3. TCRdb reprocessed the multiplex PCR reads with MiXCR, giving one entry per CDR3 protein. There are hundreds of thousands of distinct CDR3 sequences in the sample; roughly 20% occur only once, and roughly a third lies in the top ten. This clonotype was observed a handful of times. Antigen specificity is unknown. Clinical Activity Scores of at least 3, NOSPECS grades of at least 4 and durations under 3 months characterized ophthalmopathy patients. Patients showing uncontrolled infection, other autoimmune disease, pregnancy or lactation were ineligible. This receptor was identified in a man aged 25 to 40 with Graves' ophthalmopathy. Sample: blood.

The CDR3 is CASSPRMDADTQYF. Here the CDR3 DNA reads TGTGCCAGCTCACCACGGATGGATGCGGATACGCAGTATTTT. This chain links TRBV18 with TRBJ2-3; D is uncertain. This CDR3 is built from 14 residues. V lost 1 base to trimming and J lost 6 bases, with 11 bases between them. Germline CDR1 KGHSH, CDR2 LQKENI.